This T cell receptor (beta chain) was sequenced for a study of T-cell reconstitution after alpha-beta-depleted transplantation in children. There are a few counts of this clonotype. Using unique molecular identifiers, the investigators prepared the TCRbeta library. TCRdb re-called the PCR reads with MiXCR, one entry per CDR3 protein. Of fewer than 400,000 distinct CDR3 sequences in the sample, around 20% were seen once. Trimming pared 4 bases from V and 2 bases from J, leaving 16 bases between. CDR3 length equals 16 residues. Looked up from germline, CDR1 is MGHDK and CDR2 is SYGVNS. The sequencing here drew on PBMCs from the stem cell graft donor, taken from the stem cell graft. The clonotype comes from a human donor who donated a stem cell graft to a child with acute myeloid leukemia. The chain has TRBV25-1 and TRBJ2-3; possibly TRBD2 for D (6 bases). CDR3 DNA sequence: TGTGCCAGCAGTGGGGGGGACGAACTAAACACAGATACGCAGTATTTT. Translating it yields CASSGGDELNTDTQYF.